A selection of T cell receptor beta chains follows, all from one sample in a study of cytomegalovirus exposure and HLA in healthy donors. Here immunoSEQ multiplex PCR was the method, and the copy in TCRdb shows in-frame clones only, minus some. The sample yields some 180,000 clones, around 80% seen once. Sequenced input: PBMCs. The source is a man aged 18 to 30 in good health and CMV-seronegative. Each CDR3 is given with its conserved first and last residue. A D gene is named only where the DNA matches it firmly. Size tells how often a clone was seen (once, few, many) or the class of an expanded clone, and some rows leave it out.

TRBV5-1	TRBJ1-2	TRBD1	-	TGCGCCAGCAGCCCCGGGACAGGGGTGCATGGCTACACCTTC	CASSPGTGVHGYTF
TRBV11-1	TRBJ2-7	-	-	TGTGCCAGCAGCTTACACGGGGGGCGCTTCTACGAGCAGTACTTC	CASSLHGGRFYEQYF
TRBV19	TRBJ2-7	TRBD2	-	TGTGCCAGTAGGAGCGAGGCGGGAGTAGGCTACGAGCAGTACTTC	CASRSEAGVGYEQYF
TRBV5-6	TRBJ2-7	-	-	TGTGCCAGCAGCTCAACACTGGGGGCGCCCACCTACGAGCAGTACTTC	CASSSTLGAPTYEQYF
TRBV29-1	TRBJ2-5	-	-	TGCAGCGTTGAGGAGGCTGGGGAAGGAACCCAGTACTTC	CSVEEAGEGTQYF
TRBV19	TRBJ1-2	-	-	TGTGCCAGTAGTATATACAGGGCCACCGTCCAATATGGCTACACCTTC	CASSIYRATVQYGYTF
TRBV7-2	TRBJ2-1	-	few	TGTGCCAGCAGCTTAGGTCTTATGTGGGCTAATGAGCAGTTCTTC	CASSLGLMWANEQFF
TRBV2	TRBJ2-5	TRBD2	-	TGTGCCAGCAGTGAGGGGGGGACTAGCTGGGGGGAGACCCAGTACTTC	CASSEGGTSWGETQYF
TRBV6-6	TRBJ1-5	-	-	TGTGCCAGCAGTTACTCGGAGAATCAGCCCCAGCATTTT	CASSYSENQPQHF
TRBV27	TRBJ1-1	-	few	TGTGCCAGCAGTCGGTACACGGGGAACACTGAAGCTTTCTTT	CASSRYTGNTEAFF
TRBV28	TRBJ2-1	TRBD1	few	TGTGCCAGCAGTTTATCCGTCAAGACAGGGAAGCGCGATGAGCAGTTCTTC	CASSLSVKTGKRDEQFF
TRBV27	TRBJ2-7	-	-	TGTGCCAGCAGTTTAGCCCCAGGAACCAGCGAGCAGTACTTC	CASSLAPGTSEQYF
TRBV5-1	TRBJ2-6	-	-	TGCGCCAGCAGCTTGGACGAGACTCTTGGCTCTGGGGCCAACGTCCTGACTTTC	CASSLDETLGSGANVLTF
TRBV5-8	TRBJ2-1	TRBD2	-	TGTGCCAGCAGCTTTAGCGGGAGCTCCTACAATGAGCAGTTCTTC	CASSFSGSSYNEQFF
TRBV28	TRBJ2-7	TRBD1	-	TGTGCCAGCAGTATTACCGGGACAGGGGCTCTCTACGAGCAGTACTTC	CASSITGTGALYEQYF
TRBV7-9	TRBJ1-6	TRBD1	-	TGTGCCAGCAGCTTAGTGCAGGGGGTGAATTCACCCCTCCACTTT	CASSLVQGVNSPLHF
TRBV6-4	TRBJ2-7	TRBD1	many	TGTGCCAGCAGTGATGAACTTTACAAGGACAGGGGTCTGTTC	CASSDELYKDRGLF
TRBV28	TRBJ1-1	-	-	TGTGCCAGCAGTTTAGGGACACGGAACACTGAAGCTTTCTTT	CASSLGTRNTEAFF